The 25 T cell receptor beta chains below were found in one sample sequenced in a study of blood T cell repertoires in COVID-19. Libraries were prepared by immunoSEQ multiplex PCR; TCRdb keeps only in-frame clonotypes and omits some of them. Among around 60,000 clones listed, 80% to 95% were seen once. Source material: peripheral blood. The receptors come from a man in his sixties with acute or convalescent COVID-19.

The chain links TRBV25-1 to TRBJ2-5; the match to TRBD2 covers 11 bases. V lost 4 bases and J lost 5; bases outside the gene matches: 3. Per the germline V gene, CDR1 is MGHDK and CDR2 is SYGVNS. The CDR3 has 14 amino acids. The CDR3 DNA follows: TGTGCCAGCAGTGTACTAGCGGGAGACGAGACCCAGTACTTC. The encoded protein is CASSVLAGDETQYF.

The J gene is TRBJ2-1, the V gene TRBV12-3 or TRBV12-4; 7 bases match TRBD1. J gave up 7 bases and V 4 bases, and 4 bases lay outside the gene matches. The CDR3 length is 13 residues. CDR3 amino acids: CASSSDRSNEQFF. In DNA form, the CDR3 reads TGTGCCAGCAGTTCGGACAGGAGTAATGAGCAGTTCTTC.

In DNA, the CDR3 is TGTGCCACCAGTGAGGGAGGGACAGGGGAGGAAAAACTGTTTTTT. The encoded protein is CATSEGGTGEEKLFF. The chain links TRBV24-1 to TRBJ1-4, with 10 bases that match TRBD1. The CDR3 runs 15 residues. After removal of 4 bases from V and 8 bases from J, the junction contained 6 bases not matched to a gene. CDR1 and CDR2 from the germline V gene are KGHDR and SFDVKD.

CDR3 region: CASSLDRGGSPLHF. The DNA for the CDR3 is TGTGCCAGCAGCTTAGACAGGGGCGGGTCACCCCTCCACTTT. The rearrangement uses TRBV7-2 and TRBJ1-6; 7 bases match TRBD1. Germline V lookup: CDR1 SGHTA, CDR2 FQGNSA. This CDR3 contains 14 residues. J was trimmed by 10 bases and V by 1 base; bases with no gene match: 4.

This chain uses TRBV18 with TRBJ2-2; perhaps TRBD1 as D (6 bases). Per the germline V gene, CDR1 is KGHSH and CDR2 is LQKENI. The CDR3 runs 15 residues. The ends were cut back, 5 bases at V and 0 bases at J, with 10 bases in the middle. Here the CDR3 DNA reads TGTGCCAGCTCATCGACAGGCCCGAACACCGGGGAGCTGTTTTTT. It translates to CASSSTGPNTGELFF.

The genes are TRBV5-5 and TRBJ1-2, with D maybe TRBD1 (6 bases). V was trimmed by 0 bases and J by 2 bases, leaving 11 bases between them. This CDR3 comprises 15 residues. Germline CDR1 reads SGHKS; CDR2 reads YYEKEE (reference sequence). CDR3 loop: CASSLAPGHNYGYTF. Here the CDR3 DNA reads TGTGCCAGCAGCTTGGCCCCGGGACACAACTATGGCTACACCTTC. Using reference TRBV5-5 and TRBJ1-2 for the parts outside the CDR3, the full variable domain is DAGVTQSPTHLIKTRGQQVTLRCSPISGHKSVSWYQQVLGQGPQFIFQYYEKEERGRGNFPDRFSARQFPNYSSELNVNALLLGDSALYLCASSLAPGHNYGYTFGSGTRLTVV.

This CDR3 reads CASSVQEVWGVEQYF. The CDR3 nucleotides read TGTGCCAGCAGCGTTCAGGAGGTTTGGGGAGTCGAGCAGTACTTC. The chain recombines TRBV9 with TRBJ2-7, with a tentative D call TRBD2 (5 bases). V was trimmed by 2 bases and J by 6 bases, leaving 18 bases between them. Germline V gives CDR1 SGDLS, CDR2 YYNGEE. The CDR3 contains 15 residues.

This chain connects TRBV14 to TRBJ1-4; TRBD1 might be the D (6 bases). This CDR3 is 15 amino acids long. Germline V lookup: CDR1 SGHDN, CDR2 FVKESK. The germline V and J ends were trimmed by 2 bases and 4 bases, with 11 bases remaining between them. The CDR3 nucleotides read TGTGCCAGCAGCCAAAACAGGGCGGGTAATGAAAAACTGTTTTTT. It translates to CASSQNRAGNEKLFF.

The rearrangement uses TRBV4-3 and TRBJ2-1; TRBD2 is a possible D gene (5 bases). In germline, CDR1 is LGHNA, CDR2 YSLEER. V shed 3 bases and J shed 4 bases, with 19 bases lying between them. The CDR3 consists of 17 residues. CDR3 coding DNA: TGCGCCAGCAGCCACCCCCTGGGCACTAGGGAATACAATGAGCAGTTCTTC. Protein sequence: CASSHPLGTREYNEQFF.

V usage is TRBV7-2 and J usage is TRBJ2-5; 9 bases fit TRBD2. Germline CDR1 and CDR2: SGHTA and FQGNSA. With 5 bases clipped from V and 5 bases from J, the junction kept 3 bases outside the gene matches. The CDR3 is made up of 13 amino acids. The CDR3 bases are TGTGCCAGCAGCCGCGGGAGGGAGGAGACCCAGTACTTC. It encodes CASSRGREETQYF.

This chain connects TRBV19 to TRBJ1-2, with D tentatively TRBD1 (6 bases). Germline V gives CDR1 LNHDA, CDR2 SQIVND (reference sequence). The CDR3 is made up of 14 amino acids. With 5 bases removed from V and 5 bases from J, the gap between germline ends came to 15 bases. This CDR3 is CASSADRTWYGYTF. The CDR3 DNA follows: TGTGCCAGTAGTGCCGACAGGACCTGGTATGGCTACACCTTC.

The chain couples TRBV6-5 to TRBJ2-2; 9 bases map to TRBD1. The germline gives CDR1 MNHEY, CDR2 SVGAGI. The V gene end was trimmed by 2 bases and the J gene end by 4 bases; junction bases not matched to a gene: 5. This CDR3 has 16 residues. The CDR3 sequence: CASSYETGGSTGELFF. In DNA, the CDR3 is TGTGCCAGCAGTTACGAGACAGGGGGGAGCACCGGGGAGCTGTTTTTT.

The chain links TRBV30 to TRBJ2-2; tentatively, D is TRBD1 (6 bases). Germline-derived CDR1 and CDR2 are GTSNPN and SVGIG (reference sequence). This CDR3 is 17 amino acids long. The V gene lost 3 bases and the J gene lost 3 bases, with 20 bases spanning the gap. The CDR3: CAWSKFRWGPDTGELFF. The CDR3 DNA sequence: TGTGCCTGGAGCAAATTTAGATGGGGGCCGGACACCGGGGAGCTGTTTTTT.

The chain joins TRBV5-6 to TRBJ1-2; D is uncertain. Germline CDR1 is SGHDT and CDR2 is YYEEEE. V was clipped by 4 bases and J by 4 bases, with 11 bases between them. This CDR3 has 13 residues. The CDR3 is CASSADNIYGYTF. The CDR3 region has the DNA TGTGCCAGCAGCGCTGACAATATCTATGGCTACACCTTC.

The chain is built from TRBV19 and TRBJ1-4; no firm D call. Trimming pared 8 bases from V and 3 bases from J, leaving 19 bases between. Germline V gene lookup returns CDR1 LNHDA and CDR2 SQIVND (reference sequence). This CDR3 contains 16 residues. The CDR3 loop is CASSSISNGANEKLFF. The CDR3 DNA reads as TGTGCCAGTTCCTCTATTTCCAACGGGGCTAATGAAAAACTGTTTTTT.

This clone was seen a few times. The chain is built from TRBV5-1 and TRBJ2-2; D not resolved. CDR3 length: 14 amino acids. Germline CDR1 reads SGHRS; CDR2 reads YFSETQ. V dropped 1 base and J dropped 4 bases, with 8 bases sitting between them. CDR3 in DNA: TGCGCCAGCAGCTTGATGTCTGTCACCGGGGAGCTGTTTTTT. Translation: CASSLMSVTGELFF.

The CDR3 nucleotides are TGTGCCAGCAGTTTGCCCCTAGGCATTCAGTACTTC. Amino acid sequence: CASSLPLGIQYF. The rearrangement uses TRBV28 and TRBJ2-4; the D is unclear. This CDR3 has 12 residues. Trimming pared 3 bases from V and 9 bases from J, leaving 9 bases between. Germline V gives CDR1 MDHEN, CDR2 SYDVKM.

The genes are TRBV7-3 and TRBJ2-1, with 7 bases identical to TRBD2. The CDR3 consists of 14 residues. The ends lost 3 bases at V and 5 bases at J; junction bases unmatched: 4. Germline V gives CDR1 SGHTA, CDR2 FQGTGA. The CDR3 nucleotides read TGTGCCAGCAGCTTCGGGGGACTAAACAATGAGCAGTTCTTC. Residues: CASSFGGLNNEQFF.

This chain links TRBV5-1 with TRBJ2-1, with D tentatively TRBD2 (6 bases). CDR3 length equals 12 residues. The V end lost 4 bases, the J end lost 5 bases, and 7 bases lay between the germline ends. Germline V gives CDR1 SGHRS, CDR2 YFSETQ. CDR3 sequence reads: CASSRLDNEQFF. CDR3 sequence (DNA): TGCGCCAGCAGCCGACTAGACAATGAGCAGTTCTTC.

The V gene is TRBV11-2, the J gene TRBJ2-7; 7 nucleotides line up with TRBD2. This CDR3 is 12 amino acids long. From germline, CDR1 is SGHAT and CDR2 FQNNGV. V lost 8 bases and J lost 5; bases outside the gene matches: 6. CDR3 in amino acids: CASRGVVNEQYF. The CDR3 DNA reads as TGTGCCAGCCGGGGGGTGGTGAACGAGCAGTACTTC.

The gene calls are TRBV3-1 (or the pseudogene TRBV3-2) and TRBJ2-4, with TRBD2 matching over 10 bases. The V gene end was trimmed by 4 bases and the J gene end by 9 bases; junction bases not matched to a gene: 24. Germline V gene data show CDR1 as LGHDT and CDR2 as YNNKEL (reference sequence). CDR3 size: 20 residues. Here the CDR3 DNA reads TGTGCCAGCAGCCTCTACCTCGACAGGAGGCTAGCGGGAGACGGGAGCATTCAGTACTTC. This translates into CASSLYLDRRLAGDGSIQYF.

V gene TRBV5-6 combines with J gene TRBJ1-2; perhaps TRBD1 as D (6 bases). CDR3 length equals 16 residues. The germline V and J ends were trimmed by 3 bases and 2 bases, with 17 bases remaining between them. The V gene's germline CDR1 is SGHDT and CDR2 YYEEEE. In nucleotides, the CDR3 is TGTGCCAGCAGCTGGGGGCTCGAGGAATTCAACTATGGCTACACCTTC. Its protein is CASSWGLEEFNYGYTF. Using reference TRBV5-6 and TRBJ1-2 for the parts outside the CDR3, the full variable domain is DAGVTQSPTHLIKTRGQQVTLRCSPKSGHDTVSWYQQALGQGPQFIFQYYEEEERQRGNFPDRFSGHQFPNYSSELNVNALLLGDSALYLCASSWGLEEFNYGYTFGSGTRLTVV.

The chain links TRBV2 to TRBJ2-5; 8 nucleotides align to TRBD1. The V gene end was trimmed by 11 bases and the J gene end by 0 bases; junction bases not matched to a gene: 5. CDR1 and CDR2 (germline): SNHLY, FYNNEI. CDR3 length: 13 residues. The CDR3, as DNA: TGTGCCGTTCACAGGGGGTACCAAGAGACCCAGTACTTC. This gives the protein CAVHRGYQETQYF. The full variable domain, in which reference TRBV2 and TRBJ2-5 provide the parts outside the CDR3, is EPEVTQTPSHQVTQMGQEVILRCVPISNHLYFYWYRQILGQKVEFLVSFYNNEISEKSEIFDDQFSVERPDGSNFTLKIRSTKLEDSAMYFCAVHRGYQETQYFGPGTRLLVL.

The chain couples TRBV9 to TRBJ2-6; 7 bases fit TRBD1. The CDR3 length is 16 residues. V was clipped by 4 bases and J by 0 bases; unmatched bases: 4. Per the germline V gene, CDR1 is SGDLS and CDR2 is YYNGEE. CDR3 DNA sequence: TGTGCCAGCAGCCCGCGACAGGGCTCTGGGGCCAACGTCCTGACTTTC. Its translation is CASSPRQGSGANVLTF.

This chain's CDR3 is CSVEDGTGDEQYF. The CDR3 bases are TGCAGCGTTGAAGATGGGACAGGGGACGAGCAGTACTTC. The chain is built from TRBV29-1 and TRBJ2-7; 10 bases align to TRBD1. Per germline, CDR1 SQVTM and CDR2 ANQGSEA. This CDR3 spans 13 amino acids. Trimming at V came to 0 bases and at J to 5 bases, leaving 1 base not matched to a gene.